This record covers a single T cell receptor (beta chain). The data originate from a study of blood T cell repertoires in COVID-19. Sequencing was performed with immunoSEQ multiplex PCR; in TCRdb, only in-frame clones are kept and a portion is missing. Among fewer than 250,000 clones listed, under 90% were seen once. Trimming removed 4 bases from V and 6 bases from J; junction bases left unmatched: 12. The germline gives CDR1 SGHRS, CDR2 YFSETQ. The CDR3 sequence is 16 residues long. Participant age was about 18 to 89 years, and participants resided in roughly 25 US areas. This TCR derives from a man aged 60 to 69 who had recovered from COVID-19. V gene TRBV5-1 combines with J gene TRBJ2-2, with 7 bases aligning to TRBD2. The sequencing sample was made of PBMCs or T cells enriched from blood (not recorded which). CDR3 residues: CASSITPGLRSGELFF. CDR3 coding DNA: TGCGCCAGCAGCATTACTCCGGGACTAAGGTCCGGGGAGCTGTTTTTT.